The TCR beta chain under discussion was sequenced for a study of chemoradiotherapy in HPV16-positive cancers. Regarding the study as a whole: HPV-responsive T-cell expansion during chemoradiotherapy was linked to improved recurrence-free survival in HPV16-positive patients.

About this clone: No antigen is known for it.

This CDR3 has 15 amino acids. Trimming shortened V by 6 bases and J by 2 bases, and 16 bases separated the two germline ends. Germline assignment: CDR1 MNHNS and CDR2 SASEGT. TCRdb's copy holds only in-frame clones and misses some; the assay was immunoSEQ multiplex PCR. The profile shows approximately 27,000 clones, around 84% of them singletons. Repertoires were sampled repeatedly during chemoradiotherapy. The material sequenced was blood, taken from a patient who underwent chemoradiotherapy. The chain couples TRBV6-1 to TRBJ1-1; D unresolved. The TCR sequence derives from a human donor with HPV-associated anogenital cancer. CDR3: CASSSPPEVNTEAFF. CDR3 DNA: TGTGCCAGCAGCTCTCCCCCGGAGGTTAACACTGAAGCTTTCTTT.